This TCR beta chain originates from a study of T cell changes during pregnancy in multiple sclerosis. CDR1 and CDR2 from the germline V gene are MNHNS and SASEGT. Unmatched junction bases numbered 2, after V lost 4 bases and J lost 1 base. The CDR3 length is 16 residues. The table lists this clone with a count of one. Sequenced by immunoSEQ multiplex PCR; TCRdb stores in-frame clones only, minus some. The data show just under 95,000 clones, approximately 92% seen once. Sample: peripheral blood, taken in the first trimester of pregnancy. This chain links TRBV6-1 with TRBJ2-2; 11 positions agree with TRBD2. This clonotype was sampled from a female donor with multiple sclerosis, enrolled in a pregnancy study. The CDR3 loop is CASSAGLAENTGELFF. The CDR3 DNA reads as TGTGCCAGCAGTGCGGGACTAGCGGAGAACACCGGGGAGCTGTTTTTT.